Listed below are T cell receptor beta chains from one sample, sequenced in a study of OX40 agonist ivuxolimab in advanced cancers. Sequencing was performed with immunoSEQ multiplex PCR; in TCRdb, only in-frame clones are kept and a portion is missing. The sample lists roughly 90,000 clones, roughly 89% occurring once. The source was CD4+ or CD8+ T cells sorted from blood, collected in a trial of the OX40 agonist ivuxolimab. All receptors come from an adult with an advanced solid tumor such as melanoma, head and neck, liver or kidney cancer. The CDR3 runs from the conserved cysteine through the conserved F or W. The D gene is left open where the match is weak. Where a row states a size, it is once, few, many or the class of an expanded clone; other rows omit it.

d_gene	len	j_gene	v_gene	abundance	CDR3aa	CDR3nt
-	12	TRBJ2-2	TRBV10-3	-	CAISSGTGELFF	TGTGCCATCAGCTCGGGTACCGGGGAGCTGTTTTTT
TRBD2	15	TRBJ2-5	TRBV7-3	-	CASSLDSGSGETQYF	TGTGCCAGCAGCCTCGACAGCGGGAGTGGAGAGACCCAGTACTTC
-	11	TRBJ2-7	TRBV7-2	few	CASSSQYEQYF	TGTGCCAGCAGCTCCCAATACGAGCAGTACTTC
-	13	TRBJ2-1	TRBV5-4	once	CASSLDPSDEQFF	TGTGCCAGCAGCTTGGATCCTAGCGATGAGCAGTTCTTC
-	11	TRBJ2-3	TRBV9	-	CASRTGDTQYF	TGTGCCAGCAGAACAGGTGATACGCAGTATTTT
-	15	TRBJ1-2	TRBV11-2	-	CASSFAAPPGYGYTF	TGTGCCAGCAGCTTTGCAGCGCCACCGGGGTATGGCTACACCTTC
-	17	TRBJ2-6	TRBV29-1	-	CSVVGSGAVSGANVLTF	TGCAGCGTTGTGGGGTCAGGGGCTGTATCTGGGGCCAACGTCCTGACTTTC
-	19	TRBJ1-1	TRBV5-6	-	CASSQRTNEWPGVDSEAFF	TGTGCCAGCAGCCAACGGACCAACGAGTGGCCGGGGGTTGACTCTGAAGCTTTCTTT
-	12	TRBJ1-4	TRBV2	-	CASQGINEKLFF	TGTGCCAGCCAGGGGATTAATGAAAAACTGTTTTTT
TRBD2	14	TRBJ2-7	TRBV10-2	-	CASKTSGSSSEQYF	TGCGCCAGCAAGACTAGCGGGAGTTCTTCCGAGCAGTACTTC
-	14	TRBJ2-5	TRBV29-1	once	CSVSLWGREKTQYF	TGCAGCGTTTCCTTGTGGGGTAGGGAAAAGACCCAGTACTTC
-	14	TRBJ1-5	TRBV27	-	CASSLTSSRQPQHF	TGTGCCAGCAGTTTGACTAGTTCGCGTCAGCCCCAGCATTTT
-	15	TRBJ1-5	TRBV19	-	CASSISGALGQPQHF	TGTGCCAGTAGTATTTCTGGGGCTCTAGGACAGCCCCAGCATTTT
TRBD2	15	TRBJ2-1	TRBV6-4	-	CASSALAGSYNEQFF	TGTGCCAGCAGCGCACTAGCGGGGAGCTACAATGAGCAGTTCTTC
-	14	TRBJ1-1	TRBV7-2	once	CASSLGWGAGEAFF	TGTGCCAGCAGCTTAGGATGGGGGGCGGGTGAAGCTTTCTTT
-	13	TRBJ1-1	TRBV7-6	once	CASSFTENTEAFF	TGTGCCAGCAGCTTCACAGAGAACACTGAAGCTTTCTTT
-	12	TRBJ2-2	TRBV7-6	-	CASSPVGGELFF	TGTGCCAGCAGCCCGGTGGGGGGAGAGCTGTTTTTT
-	13	TRBJ1-5	TRBV7-2	-	CASSPNRGQPQHF	TGTGCCAGCAGCCCCAACCGGGGGCAGCCCCAGCATTTT
-	13	TRBJ1-1	TRBV5-6	-	CASSHMVGTEAFF	TGTGCCAGCAGCCATATGGTTGGGACTGAAGCTTTCTTT
-	14	TRBJ2-5	TRBV5-1	once	CASSKGTGLEAQYF	TGCGCCAGCAGCAAAGGGACCGGGCTGGAGGCCCAGTACTTC
-	14	TRBJ1-1	TRBV5-6	once	CASISRGLDTEAFF	TGTGCCAGCATATCCAGGGGTTTGGACACTGAAGCTTTCTTT
-	12	TRBJ2-7	TRBV28	once	CASSLTTYEQYF	TGTGCCAGCAGTCTCACTACATACGAGCAGTACTTC
-	18	TRBJ2-4	TRBV4-1	once	CASSQDGPEVVGKNIQYF	TGCGCCAGCAGCCAAGATGGCCCCGAGGTAGTTGGCAAAAACATTCAGTACTTC
-	15	TRBJ2-5	TRBV6-6	-	CASSIQGNLQETQYF	TGTGCCAGCAGCATCCAGGGGAATCTGCAAGAGACCCAGTACTTC
-	16	TRBJ2-3	TRBV4-2	-	CASSQDLTHNTDTQYF	TGTGCCAGCAGCCAAGATCTGACTCACAACACAGATACGCAGTATTTT